This TCR beta chain originates from a study of T cells in Graves' hyperthyroidism and ophthalmopathy. Notes on the study in general: Most thyroid clonotypes that were expanded above 0.001 also turned up in blood.

The CDR3 consists of 14 residues. Trimming cost V 5 bases and J 0 bases, with 10 bases left between them. CDR1 is LNHDA and CDR2 is SQIVND in the germline V gene (reference sequence). This clonotype was seen many times. What it binds is unknown. The CDR3 regions of TCR beta were amplified from RNA transcripts. TCR CDR3 regions were first amplified by RT-PCR with HTBI primers. A single record per CDR3 protein comes from TCRdb applying MiXCR to the multiplex PCR reads. This table holds some 600,000 distinct CDR3 sequences, about 15% found once. What was sequenced was blood. This receptor was identified in a woman aged 25-40 years with Graves' hyperthyroidism that later progressed to Graves' ophthalmopathy. The chain has TRBV19 and TRBJ1-1; D uncertain. The CDR3 is CASSRSGLNTEAFF. CDR3 DNA sequence: TGTGCCAGTAGTCGAAGCGGCCTGAACACTGAAGCTTTCTTT.